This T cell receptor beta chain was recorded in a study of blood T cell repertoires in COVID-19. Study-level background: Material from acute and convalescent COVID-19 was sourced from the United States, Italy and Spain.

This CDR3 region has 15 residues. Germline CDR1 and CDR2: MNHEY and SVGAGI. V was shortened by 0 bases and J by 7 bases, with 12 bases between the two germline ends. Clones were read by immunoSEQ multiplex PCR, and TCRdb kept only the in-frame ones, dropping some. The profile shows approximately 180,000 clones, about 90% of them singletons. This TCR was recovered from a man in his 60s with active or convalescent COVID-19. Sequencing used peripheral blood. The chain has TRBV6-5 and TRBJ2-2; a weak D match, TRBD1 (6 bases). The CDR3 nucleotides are TGTGCCAGCAGTTACTCGATGGGGGCAAGCGGGGAGCTGTTTTTT. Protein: CASSYSMGASGELFF.